The 28 T cell receptor beta chains below were found in one sample sequenced in a study of cytomegalovirus exposure and HLA in healthy donors. In the PCR, 60 Vbeta and 13 Jbeta primers were used. TCRdb keeps only in-frame clones here, not all; method: immunoSEQ multiplex PCR. This table has 65,000 to 85,000 clones, 65% to 85% appearing once. Sequenced sample: PBMCs. The receptor source for this set is a woman aged 45-65 years in good health and CMV-seronegative.

The chain combines TRBV28 with TRBJ2-7; 13 nucleotides agree with TRBD2. The CDR3 is 16 amino acids. V dropped 3 bases and J dropped 6; count of bases not matched to a gene: 8. CDR1 and CDR2 from the germline V gene are MDHEN and SYDVKM. CDR3 sequence: CASSFAGLAGEREQYF. CDR3 DNA: TGTGCCAGCAGTTTTGCCGGACTAGCGGGAGAGCGCGAGCAGTACTTC.

This chain connects TRBV28 to TRBJ1-2, with D unresolved. V lost 10 bases and J 0 bases, leaving 21 bases between the germline ends. Per germline, CDR1 MDHEN and CDR2 SYDVKM. CDR3 length equals 16 residues. CDR3 protein: CATRWPPGGANYGYTF. The CDR3 nucleotides are TGTGCCACCCGGTGGCCCCCAGGAGGAGCTAACTATGGCTACACCTTC.

V and J are TRBV5-1 and TRBJ2-1, with D maybe TRBD2 (5 bases). Trimming left V 1 base short and J 0 bases short, with 11 bases between. The length of the CDR3 is 16 residues. Germline V CDR1 and CDR2: SGHRS, YFSETQ. The CDR3 region is CASSLLPGSSYNEQFF. The CDR3 coding sequence is TGCGCCAGCAGCTTGCTTCCGGGGAGCTCCTACAATGAGCAGTTCTTC.

This chain uses TRBV21-1 with TRBJ2-1; the listed D gene, TRBD1, was not tested against the DNA. TRBV21-1 is a pseudogene. This CDR3 is built from 18 residues. CDR3 protein: CASSRGAGGLFAYNEQFF. Here the CDR3 DNA reads TGTGCCAGCAGCCGAGGAGCAGGGGGATTGTTTGCCTACAATGAGCAGTTCTTC.

The chain links TRBV2 to TRBJ1-5; no firm D call. V lost 7 bases and J lost 0, with 13 bases in between. There are 15 residues in the CDR3. Germline V lookup: CDR1 SNHLY, CDR2 FYNNEI. The DNA for the CDR3 is TGTGCCAGCAAAGGGAGCCGATATAGCAATCAGCCCCAGCATTTT. Amino acid sequence: CASKGSRYSNQPQHF.

The rearrangement joins TRBV5-6 to TRBJ2-7; D gene unclear. There are 12 residues in the CDR3. Germline lookup yields CDR1 SGHDT and CDR2 YYEEEE. Trimming stripped 4 bases from V and 1 base from J, with 6 bases between. CDR3: CASSARSYEQYV. Here the CDR3 DNA reads TGTGCCAGCAGCGCGCGGTCCTACGAGCAGTACGTC.

V is TRBV11-1 and J is TRBJ1-1, with 8 bases fitting TRBD1. The germline V gene has CDR1 SGHAT and CDR2 FQDESV (reference sequence). With 0 bases clipped from V and 5 bases from J, the junction kept 11 bases outside the gene matches. The CDR3 sequence is 17 residues long. The chain's CDR3 is CASSLAIGGQGETEAFF. The CDR3 nucleotides are TGTGCCAGCAGCTTAGCGATCGGCGGACAGGGAGAAACTGAAGCTTTCTTT. The whole variable domain, remainder taken from reference TRBV11-1 and TRBJ1-1, is EAEVAQSPRYKITEKSQAVAFWCDPISGHATLYWYRQILGQGPELLVQFQDESVVDDSQLPKDRFSAERLKGVDSTLKIQPAELGDSAMYLCASSLAIGGQGETEAFFGQGTRLTVV.

V and J are TRBV27 and TRBJ1-2; 7 bases align to TRBD1. Germline V gene sequence: CDR1 MNHEY, CDR2 SMNVEV (reference sequence). With 5 bases clipped from V and 2 bases from J, the junction kept 2 bases outside the gene matches. The CDR3 length is 13 residues. The CDR3 protein is CASSEQGNYGYTF. For the CDR3, the DNA is TGTGCCAGCAGTGAACAGGGGAACTATGGCTACACCTTC.

The chain recombines TRBV2 with TRBJ1-2, with D maybe TRBD1 (6 bases). Trimming left V 6 bases short and J 0 bases short, with 11 bases between. Germline CDR1 is SNHLY and CDR2 is FYNNEI. There are 14 residues in the CDR3. The CDR3 nucleotides are TGTGCCAGCAGAGTAACAGGGACTAACTATGGCTACACCTTC. It yields the protein CASRVTGTNYGYTF.

The chain employs TRBV5-1 and TRBJ1-1, with D possibly being TRBD1 (6 bases). The CDR3 consists of 13 residues. Per germline, CDR1 SGHRS and CDR2 YFSETQ. V dropped 4 bases and J dropped 6 bases, with 13 bases sitting between them. The CDR3 DNA is TGCGCCAGCAGCCTGTACAGGGAAGCTGAAGCTTTCTTT. It encodes CASSLYREAEAFF.

The genes are TRBV11-2 and TRBJ1-2; the match to TRBD1 covers 11 bases. Germline values: CDR1 SGHAT, CDR2 FQNNGV. The V gene end was trimmed by 5 bases and the J gene end by 5 bases; junction bases not matched to a gene: 10. The CDR3 has 16 residues. The CDR3 DNA sequence: TGTGCCAGCAGCCCTTGGGGGACAGGGGGTGGGTATGGCTACACCTTC. Its translation is CASSPWGTGGGYGYTF.

J is TRBJ1-4 and V is TRBV5-1; TRBD1 agrees at 7 bases. Germline lookup yields CDR1 SGHRS and CDR2 YFSETQ. The length of the CDR3 is 15 residues. V lost 5 bases, J lost 0 bases, and 4 bases stayed unmatched. The DNA of the CDR3 is TGCGCCAGCAGGTTAGGGACAGCAACTAATGAAAAACTGTTTTTT. It is translated as CASRLGTATNEKLFF.

This clone was counted only a few times. This chain links TRBV27 with TRBJ1-1, with 9 bases identical to TRBD1. The V and J ends lost 6 bases and 5 bases, in that order; junction bases with no gene match: 7. Per the germline V gene, CDR1 is MNHEY and CDR2 is SMNVEV (reference sequence). The CDR3 totals 14 residues. CDR3: CASRQGQGGTEAFF. CDR3 DNA: TGTGCCAGCAGACAGGGACAGGGTGGAACTGAAGCTTTCTTT.

CDR3 coding DNA: TGCGCCAGCAGCTATCTACAGGGGCGGGAGACCCAGTACTTC. Amino acids: CASSYLQGRETQYF. The chain employs TRBV5-1 and TRBJ2-5, with 7 bases lining up with TRBD1. The CDR3 runs to 14 residues. Germline values: CDR1 SGHRS, CDR2 YFSETQ. With V trimmed by 3 bases and J by 5 bases, 7 bases remained unmatched.

V and J are TRBV2 and TRBJ1-2; a weak D match, TRBD1 (6 bases). The CDR3 consists of 14 residues. V lost 8 bases, J lost 3 bases, and 16 bases lay in between. From germline, CDR1 is SNHLY and CDR2 FYNNEI. CDR3 region: CASSWGQGDYGYTF. In DNA, the CDR3 is TGTGCCAGCTCCTGGGGACAAGGAGACTATGGCTACACCTTC.

The J gene is TRBJ2-6, the V gene TRBV5-4, with unresolved D. The germline V gene has CDR1 SGHNT and CDR2 YYREEE (reference sequence). The germline V and J ends were trimmed by 0 bases and 2 bases, with 12 bases remaining between them. The CDR3 sequence is 17 residues long. In DNA, the CDR3 is TGTGCCAGCAGCTTGGCAGGTCTGATCGCTGGGGCCAACGTCCTGACTTTC. The encoded protein is CASSLAGLIAGANVLTF. Drawing the rest from reference TRBV5-4 and TRBJ2-6, the complete variable domain is ETGVTQSPTHLIKTRGQQVTLRCSSQSGHNTVSWYQQALGQGPQFIFQYYREEENGRGNFPPRFSGLQFPNYSSELNVNALELDDSALYLCASSLAGLIAGANVLTFGAGSRLTVL.

The chain combines TRBV4-1 with TRBJ2-2; TRBD1 is a possible D gene (5 bases). V lost 1 base to trimming and J lost 4 bases, with 7 bases between them. The CDR3 runs to 14 residues. CDR1 MGHRA and CDR2 YSYEKL come from the germline V gene. This CDR3 is CASSQARVTGELFF. CDR3 sequence (DNA): TGCGCCAGCAGCCAAGCCAGGGTCACCGGGGAGCTGTTTTTT.

The chain employs TRBV2 and TRBJ2-7; D unclear. The CDR3 has 11 residues. Germline V gene lookup returns CDR1 SNHLY and CDR2 FYNNEI. Trimming shortened V by 4 bases and J by 4 bases, and 5 bases separated the two germline ends. The CDR3 here is CASSVTYEQYF. CDR3 bases: TGTGCCAGCAGTGTCACATACGAGCAGTACTTC.

In its sample, this clone was seen a few times. V usage is TRBV19 and J usage is TRBJ1-1, with TRBD1 matching over 9 bases. With V trimmed by 2 bases and J by 9 bases, 4 bases remained unmatched. The CDR3 has 13 residues. The germline CDR1 and CDR2 sequences are LNHDA and SQIVND (reference sequence). The CDR3 DNA reads TGTGCCAGTAGTATAAAACAGGGGGCGCAAGCTTTCTTT. This encodes CASSIKQGAQAFF.

The chain links TRBV14 to TRBJ1-2, with D possibly matching TRBD1 (6 bases). Deletions cut 7 bases from V and 1 base from J, with 13 bases between. The CDR3 length is 14 residues. Per germline, CDR1 SGHDN and CDR2 FVKESK. CDR3 region: CASKRTENNYGYTF. CDR3 sequence (DNA): TGTGCCAGCAAAAGGACAGAGAATAACTATGGCTACACCTTC.

The chain is built from TRBV27 and TRBJ1-2, with D maybe TRBD1 (5 bases). Germline assignment: CDR1 MNHEY and CDR2 SMNVEV (reference sequence). The CDR3 is made up of 13 amino acids. Between the trimmed V and J ends, which lost 3 bases and 4 bases, there was a span of 9 bases. The CDR3 reads CASSFFGGYGYTF. The CDR3 DNA follows: TGTGCCAGCAGTTTCTTCGGGGGCTATGGCTACACCTTC.

This clone was counted between two and nine times. The gene calls are TRBV7-6 and TRBJ2-2; TRBD2 is a possible D gene (6 bases). Trimming left V 3 bases short and J 0 bases short, with 8 bases between. Germline V gives CDR1 SGHVS, CDR2 FNYEAQ. This CDR3 contains 15 residues. CDR3 in amino acids: CASSFRGTNTGELFF. Here the CDR3 DNA reads TGTGCCAGCAGCTTCCGCGGGACGAACACCGGGGAGCTGTTTTTT.

The chain has TRBV6-1 and TRBJ1-1; D is undetermined. Trimming cost V 10 bases and J 1 base, with 7 bases left between them. The CDR3 contains 11 residues. Germline CDR1 MNHNS, CDR2 SASEGT. The CDR3 protein is CANTRNTEAFF. CDR3 nucleotide sequence: TGTGCCAATACGAGGAACACTGAAGCTTTCTTT.

This clone was recorded only once. The chain recombines TRBV18 with TRBJ2-3; a weak D match, TRBD2 (6 bases). The CDR3 extends over 16 amino acids. With 2 bases removed from V and 2 bases from J, the gap between germline ends came to 14 bases. Germline CDR1 KGHSH, CDR2 LQKENI. The CDR3 nucleotides are TGTGCCAGCTCACCATTTCAGGCGGGGAACACAGATACGCAGTATTTT. Its protein product is CASSPFQAGNTDTQYF.

The chain uses TRBV30 and TRBJ2-7; 7 bases agree with TRBD1. The V gene's germline CDR1 is GTSNPN and CDR2 SVGIG (reference sequence). The V and J ends lost 1 base and 5 bases, in that order; junction bases with no gene match: 5. The CDR3 spans 13 residues. CDR3 amino acids: CAWSADRVNEQYV. CDR3 sequence (DNA): TGTGCCTGGAGTGCTGACAGGGTCAACGAGCAGTACGTC.

The genes are TRBV2 and TRBJ2-7; 7 bases fit TRBD2. Germline loops: CDR1 SNHLY, CDR2 FYNNEI. V lost 4 bases and J lost 2; bases outside the gene matches: 8. The CDR3 is 15 residues long. The CDR3 DNA follows: TGTGCCAGCAGTGGGGGACGGGAGGCTCCCTACGAGCAGTACTTC. Protein: CASSGGREAPYEQYF.

V gene TRBV5-5 combines with J gene TRBJ2-7; 7 positions agree with TRBD1. The germline gives CDR1 SGHKS, CDR2 YYEKEE (reference sequence). CDR3 size: 14 residues. V lost 0 bases to trimming and J lost 8 bases; unmatched junction nucleotides: 8. The CDR3 sequence is CASSLETGYYQQYF. DNA for the CDR3: TGTGCCAGCAGCTTGGAGACAGGGTATTACCAGCAGTACTTC.

The chain employs TRBV4-1 and TRBJ2-3; the D gene is possibly TRBD2 (6 bases). Trimming removed 0 bases from V and 6 bases from J, with 16 bases in between. The CDR3 length is 16 residues. The germline CDR1 and CDR2 sequences are MGHRA and YSYEKL. The CDR3 loop is CASSQDPGGEEDTQYF. DNA of the CDR3: TGCGCCAGCAGCCAAGATCCGGGCGGGGAAGAGGATACGCAGTATTTT.